Listed below are T cell receptor beta chains from one sample, sequenced in a study of blood T cells in healthy people across ages. MiXCR, run by TCRdb on the 5' RACE reads, gives a single entry per CDR3 protein. The sample records 1.5 million or so distinct CDR3 sequences, 40% to 45% being singletons. The sequenced sample was blood. All receptors come from a woman aged 18-29 years in good health. CDR3s include the opening cysteine and the closing phenylalanine or tryptophan. A D gene is named only where the DNA matches it firmly. Clone sizes are given selectively: once, few, many, or a class where the clone is expanded.

-	-	TRBV15	TRBJ1-4	TGTGCCACCAGCAGAGATCCCCTTGAAAAACTGTTTTTT	CATSRDPLEKLFF
TRBD1	-	TRBV5-6	TRBJ2-1	TGTGCCAGCAGCCTGACAGGGGGCAATTATTACAATGAGCAGTTCTTC	CASSLTGGNYYNEQFF
-	-	TRBV20-1	TRBJ1-2	TGCAGTGCTAGGGCGGGAGATTACCATCCGGGCTACACCTTC	CSARAGDYHPGYTF
-	-	TRBV28	TRBJ2-4	TGTGCCAGCCGCCCGGCCGAGGGGGACATTCAGTACTTC	CASRPAEGDIQYF
-	-	TRBV4-3	TRBJ2-6	TGCGCCAGCAGCCAAGACAACAGGGCGGGGGCCAACGTCCTGACTTTC	CASSQDNRAGANVLTF
-	once	TRBV7-2	TRBJ2-7	TGTGCCAGCAGCTTGACAAGACAGAGAAATGAGCAGTACTTC	CASSLTRQRNEQYF
-	few	TRBV30	TRBJ2-1	TGTGCCTGGAGTTTCAGGGGCGAGCAGTTCTTC	CAWSFRGEQFF
-	-	TRBV11-2	TRBJ1-6	TGTGCCAGCAGCCCTTGGATGGGACGGAAGGACCGAAATTCACCCCTCCACTTT	CASSPWMGRKDRNSPLHF
-	-	TRBV29-1	TRBJ2-3	TGCAGCGTTGAAGGCAGGTTCGGAGATACGCAGTATTTT	CSVEGRFGDTQYF
-	-	TRBV4-1	TRBJ2-2	TGCGCCAGCAGCCAAGATCTAGCGACAGTGAACACCGGGGAGCTGTTTTTT	CASSQDLATVNTGELFF
-	-	TRBV6-5	TRBJ1-1	TGTGCCAGCAGTTACTCCCGGGGTATTGGGGCTTTCTTT	CASSYSRGIGAFF
-	few	TRBV28	TRBJ2-7	TGTGCCAGCAGTCGAGGGGTCCTCTACGAGCAGTACTTC	CASSRGVLYEQYF
-	few	TRBV29-1	TRBJ2-3	TGCAGCGTTGAAGATGCGGCTAGCACAGATACGCAGTATTTT	CSVEDAASTDTQYF
-	-	TRBV4-3	TRBJ1-4	TGCGCCAGCAGCCAAGATCGGGCAGGGGATGAAAAACTGTTTTTT	CASSQDRAGDEKLFF
TRBD2	few	TRBV3-1	TRBJ2-1	TGTGCCAGCAGCGCGGGGGTAGCTACCTACAATGAGCAGTTCTTC	CASSAGVATYNEQFF
TRBD1	few	TRBV7-2	TRBJ2-2	TGTGCCAGCAGCCCCCCAGGGGGCGGCACCGGGGAGCTGTTTTTT	CASSPPGGGTGELFF
TRBD2	-	TRBV29-1	TRBJ2-1	TGCAGCATTGGAGCGGGGGGGTACAATGAGCAGTTCTTC	CSIGAGGYNEQFF
TRBD1	-	TRBV12-3/TRBV12-4	TRBJ1-2	TGTGCCAGCAGGGACAGGGGGAGTCTCAACTATGGCTACACCTTC	CASRDRGSLNYGYTF
TRBD2	few	TRBV13	TRBJ2-7	TGTGCCAGCAGTCGCGCCTTACTAGCGGCCAGCTCCTACGAGCAGTACTTC	CASSRALLAASSYEQYF
TRBD1	-	TRBV3-1	TRBJ1-4	TGTGCCAGCAGCCGGGGGACAGCAACTAATGAAAAACTGTTTTTT	CASSRGTATNEKLFF
-	few	TRBV20-1	TRBJ2-3	TGCAGTGCTAGACAAGGTGGGGGGGCGGATACGCAGTATTTT	CSARQGGGADTQYF
TRBD1	-	TRBV7-9	TRBJ2-7	TGTGTCAGCAGCTTAGGGACAGCCTACGAGCAGTACTTC	CVSSLGTAYEQYF
-	few	TRBV5-1	TRBJ2-5	TGCGCCAGCAGCTCCTCCGGGACTGGGGAAGAGACCCAGTACTTC	CASSSSGTGEETQYF
-	few	TRBV6-2/TRBV6-3	TRBJ2-5	TGTGCCAGCAACCCGACCTCGTTCGGAGAGACCCAGTACTTC	CASNPTSFGETQYF
TRBD2	few	TRBV11-2	TRBJ2-1	TGTGCCAGCAGCTCGGATAGCGGGGGGGTCTATAGCGATGAGCAGTTCTTC	CASSSDSGGVYSDEQFF